Described below is a single TCR beta chain sequence and its context. Its cognate antigen has yet to be identified. No much larger clone is present one base from it, and per-base qualities are unavailable. The data originate from a study of cytomegalovirus exposure and HLA in healthy donors (dated 2017 in TCRdb). General notes on the study: An earlier analysis of roughly 570 of the donors reported 276 Gb of sequence data and 117 million unique TCR beta sequences obtained from approximately 180 million T cells. About 300 gigabases of sequencing data and approximately 84 million unique TCR sequences were included in an early release covering roughly 700 HLA-typed donors. Of the roughly 420 genotyped donors, approximately 81% were placed in the genetic ancestry cluster associated with self-reported Caucasian donors. The aim of the study was to test whether cataloging public T cell receptors could identify signatures of past pathogen exposure. Using immunosequencing, the study profiled T cell repertoires from around 680 subjects and related those repertoires to cytomegalovirus serostatus. In addition to the first cohort of around 670 subjects, a separate validation cohort of approximately 120 different subjects was used. The study combined high-throughput TCR immunosequencing, statistical association of individual TCRs with disease status, and machine learning to predict cytomegalovirus infection status. A later analysis re-examined previously published TCR beta repertoires from more than 550 donors and added high-resolution HLA genotyping to investigate patterns of TCR occurrence. The later analysis used no new phenotypic data to find candidate immune exposures, relying instead on TCR beta sequences and their occurrence across donors. An earlier analysis of about 620 of the donors applied high-throughput TCR beta sequencing to assess whether each TCR beta V gene segment acted as functional or pseudogenic. Donor age, sex, ethnicity and CMV serostatus were collected together with the repertoire data. A later genetic analysis took genome-wide SNP genotypes for about 65% of the 666 donors and used that subset as a discovery cohort. Every repertoire in the discovery cohort had been generated on one and the same sequencing platform. HLA typing covered class I and class II loci at four-digit resolution. Typing coverage varied by locus: roughly 620-640 donors for A, B, C, DRB1 and DQB1; under 550 for DQA1; more than 600 for DPA1; approximately 450 for DPB1. Four or five DR-DQ haplotypes were handled as single units for association and clustering because linkage in the cohort was strong. Among about 410 genotyped donors of the cohort, an average of roughly 230,000 unique TCR beta nucleotide sequences was sequenced per donor, of which 15% to 20% were non-productive.

The library came from the immunoSEQ multiplex PCR assay. For the multiplex PCR, a mixture combining 60 forward primers for TCR Vbeta segments and 13 reverse primers for TCR Jbeta segments was used. Amplification of the CDR3 region of rearranged TCR beta genes was performed with a multiplex PCR assay on genomic DNA. On the Illumina HiSeq System, the amplified TCR beta libraries were sequenced as 87-base-pair reads. On the study's bioinformatics: A later analysis counted 65 million to 90 million unique TCR beta chains across the roughly 700 repertoires, and around 9.9 million of these chains were shared by at least two donors. A nearest-neighbor algorithm error-corrected the raw reads and collapsed the reads into unique sequences, merging closely related sequences to remove PCR and sequencing errors. To assign V, D and J gene segments, CDR3 sequences were aligned to IMGT reference sequences. For a sequence to be retained, a match of at least six nucleotides was required to both a V gene segment and a J gene segment. A rearrangement was called productive if the CDR3 had no stop codons and remained in frame with V and J, and every other rearrangement was called non-productive. Following IMGT convention, CDR3 was defined as the stretch from the second conserved V-encoded cysteine up to the conserved J-encoded phenylalanine. Sequences without an unambiguous match to a single V gene segment were excluded from the earlier analysis of approximately 600 of the donors. In an earlier analysis of around 600 of the donors, V segments were called functional above 56.7% productive rearrangements and were called segregating when the between-donor standard deviation exceeded 5%. A statistical classification framework was built to diagnose cytomegalovirus status from the catalog of TCR beta chain sequences. In a later analysis, TCR nucleotide sequences were compared against IMGT/GENE-DB human TR gene sequences so that V and J genes could be assigned. In a later analysis, CDR3 sequences and most-parsimonious VDJ recombination scenarios were assigned using the TCRdist pipeline. In a later analysis, each TCR beta chain was defined by its CDR3 amino acid sequence together with its V-gene family, and reads lacking a unique V-gene family were excluded. A later analysis removed 592 highly shared, low-generation-probability nucleotide sequences to deal with suspected cross-contamination and a sequencing artifact. A later analysis calculated a clonal expansion index for each public chain from normalized within-repertoire ranks of inferred template counts. In a later analysis, generation probabilities were computed with a VDJ recombination model fitted to out-of-frame rearrangements, and the resulting probabilities were checked against IGoR. A later analysis scored TCR-TCR, TCR-HLA and TCR-CMV co-occurrence with hypergeometric tests, applying a repertoire-size bias correction to TCR pairs. A later analysis estimated false discovery rates by permuting HLA or CMV assignments 20 times. A later analysis grouped co-occurring TCRs with DBSCAN, adding TCRdist sequence similarity when clustering within HLA-allele-positive subsets. Co-occurrence clustering excluded repertoires with fewer than 30,000 or more than 120,000 public chains, plus five with anomalous nucleotide sharing. Held by TCRdb, this immuneACCESS table contains in-frame sequences only and omits some clones. Under half of the omission traces to an unresolved V gene where checked; the cause of the rest is unknown. Clone size and V and J calls were adopted from that table, with D and trimming inferred from the DNA. The sample yields 200,000 to 250,000 clones; approximately 80% were counted once. The biggest ten clones account for roughly a sixth of the sample.

V lost 2 bases and J lost 9 bases; the stretch between them is 17 bases long. The CDR3 has 15 amino acids, counting the end cysteine and phenylalanine. Only CDR3 DNA remains: 45 bases, in frame from the first base. CDR1 and CDR2 were assigned from the germline V gene (reference sequence) as LNHDA and SQIVND. The cohort was made up of 666 healthy bone marrow donors. At the time of sampling, all cohort members were nominally healthy, though unrecorded immune exposures were likely present. The donor was CMV seronegative and belonged to the group of approximately 320 seronegative cohort members. Every donor gave a peripheral blood sample, and the peripheral blood mononuclear cells from that sample were used for TCR beta sequencing. Genomic DNA was extracted from the blood cell samples with the Qiagen DNeasy Blood Extraction Kit. Results and caveats for the whole study, not just this receptor: Most TCR sequences were observed very rarely across donors, whereas some public TCRs were present in many individuals. According to a later analysis, parvovirus B19, influenza, CMV and Epstein-Barr virus appeared linked to several top co-occurrence clusters. A further reported finding was that TCR beta sequences accurately predicted the HLA-A and HLA-B alleles for most subjects in the first cohort. An earlier analysis of approximately 590 of the donors showed that most TCR beta V segments appeared in productive rearrangements either about 87% or about 30% of the time, which broadly matched IMGT annotations. The only immune exposure information available for the cohort was CMV serostatus. Only TCR beta chains were sequenced in this cohort, and the absence of alpha or paired-chain data limited detectable features. The authors suggested that the approach could potentially be extended to other disease states and immunological phenotypes. In a later analysis, TCR association rates were found to vary across HLA loci, with the most associated TCRs seen for DRB1 alleles and the fewest for HLA-C alleles. Because counts were too low, seventeen rarely observed V segments, including chromosome 9 orphons, were left out of the earlier analysis of about 620 of the donors. Correlated functional status among segregating V segments might be attributable to linkage disequilibrium, but an unknown experimental factor could not be ruled out. A cluster of highly shared sequence variants was judged likely to represent a technical artifact of the sequencing pipeline. Because some donors lacked HLA typing at each locus, the association tests relied only on the typed subset. Specific HLA alleles were associated with over 15,000 TCR beta sequences at a false discovery rate of 0.05 in a later analysis. Sequencing depth was assumed to be roughly uniform across donors in the presence/absence analyses, though that assumption may not hold. According to a later analysis, most CMV-associated TCR beta chains appeared to be HLA-restricted, and the HLA associations seemed to be driven largely by CMV exposure. Compared with equally common non-associated chains, HLA-associated TCR beta chains in a later analysis were more clonally expanded and had lower generation probabilities. Three of the identified cytomegalovirus-associated TCR beta chains were confirmed in vitro to be specific for cytomegalovirus antigens. V-gene and J-gene trimming of TCR beta chains was associated with a missense DCLRE1C variant in a later genetic analysis, and the association was replicated in an independent cohort. The 87-base-pair reads could not distinguish some IMGT-functional V segments, including TRBV6-2 and TRBV6-3, so those segments were excluded. When HLA alleles, especially DR and DQ, strongly co-occurred, attributing TCR associations to individual alleles was difficult. Cytomegalovirus status was reported to be diagnosed by the classifier with high specificity and sensitivity in both the original and validation cohorts. A total of some 180 TCR beta chains were listed by the study as associated with cytomegalovirus. In a later genetic analysis, fewer N-insertions in productive TCRs were reported among donors in an Asian-associated ancestry cluster than the roughly 640-donor mean.

This receptor was identified in a man aged 35-49 years in good health and CMV-seronegative. The sequencing input was PBMCs. Recombination connected TRBV19 to TRBJ1-5, with an unclear D gene assignment. This receptor carries the CDR3 CASSINSGTARPQHF. The DNA sequence follows: TGTGCCAGTAGTATAAATTCCGGTACAGCCAGGCCCCAGCATTTT.